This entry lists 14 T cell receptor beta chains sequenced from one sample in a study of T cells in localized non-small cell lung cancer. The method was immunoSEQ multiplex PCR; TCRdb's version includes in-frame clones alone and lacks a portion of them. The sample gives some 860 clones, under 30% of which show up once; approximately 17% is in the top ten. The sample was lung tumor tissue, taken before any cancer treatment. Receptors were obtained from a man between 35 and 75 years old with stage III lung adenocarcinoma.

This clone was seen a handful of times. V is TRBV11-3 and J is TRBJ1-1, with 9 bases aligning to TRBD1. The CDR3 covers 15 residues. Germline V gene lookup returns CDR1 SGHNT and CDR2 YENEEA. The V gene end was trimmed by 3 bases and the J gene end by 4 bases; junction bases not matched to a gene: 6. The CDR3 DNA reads TGTGCCAGCAGCTTTCCGGGACAGGGTGCCACTGAAGCTTTCTTT. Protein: CASSFPGQGATEAFF.

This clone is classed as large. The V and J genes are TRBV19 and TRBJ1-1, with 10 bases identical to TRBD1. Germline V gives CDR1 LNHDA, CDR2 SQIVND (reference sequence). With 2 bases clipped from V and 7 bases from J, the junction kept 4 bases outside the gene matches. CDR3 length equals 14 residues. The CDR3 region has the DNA TGTGCCAGTAGTATAAGACAGGGGGCTAATGAAGCTTTCTTT. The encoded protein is CASSIRQGANEAFF.

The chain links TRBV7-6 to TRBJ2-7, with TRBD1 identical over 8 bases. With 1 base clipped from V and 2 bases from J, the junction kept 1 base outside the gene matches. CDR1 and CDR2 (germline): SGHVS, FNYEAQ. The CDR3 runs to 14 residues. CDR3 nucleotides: TGTGCCAGCAGCTTAGGGACAGGGCCCTACGAGCAGTACTTC. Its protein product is CASSLGTGPYEQYF.

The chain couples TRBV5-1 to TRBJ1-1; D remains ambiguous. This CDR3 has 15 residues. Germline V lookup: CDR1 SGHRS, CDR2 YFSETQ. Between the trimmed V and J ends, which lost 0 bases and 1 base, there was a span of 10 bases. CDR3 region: CASSLGSLPNTEAFF. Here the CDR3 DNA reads TGCGCCAGCAGCTTGGGGAGTCTGCCGAACACTGAAGCTTTCTTT.

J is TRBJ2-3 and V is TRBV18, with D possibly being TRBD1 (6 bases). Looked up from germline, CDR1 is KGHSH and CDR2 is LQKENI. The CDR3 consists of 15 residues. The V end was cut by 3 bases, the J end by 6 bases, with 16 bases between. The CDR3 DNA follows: TGTGCCAGCTCACCGACAGGCTCCGGGGTGGATACGCAGTATTTT. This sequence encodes CASSPTGSGVDTQYF.

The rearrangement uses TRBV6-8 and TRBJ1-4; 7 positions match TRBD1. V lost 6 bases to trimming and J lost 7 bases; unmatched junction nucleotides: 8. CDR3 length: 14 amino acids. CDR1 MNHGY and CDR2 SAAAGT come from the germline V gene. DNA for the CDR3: TGTGCCAGCAGCCCGGGACGGACAGGTGAAAAACTGTTTTTT. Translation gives CASSPGRTGEKLFF.

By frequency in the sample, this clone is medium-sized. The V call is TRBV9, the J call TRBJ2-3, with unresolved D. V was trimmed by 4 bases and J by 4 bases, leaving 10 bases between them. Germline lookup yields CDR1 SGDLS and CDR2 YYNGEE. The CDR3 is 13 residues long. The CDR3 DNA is TGTGCCAGCAGCTCCCTAGATTCAGATACGCAGTATTTT. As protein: CASSSLDSDTQYF.

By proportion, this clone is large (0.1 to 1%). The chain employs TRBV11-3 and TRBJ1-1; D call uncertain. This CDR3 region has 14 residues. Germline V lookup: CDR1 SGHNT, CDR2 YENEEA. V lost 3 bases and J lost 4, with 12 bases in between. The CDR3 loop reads CASSLWASGTEAFF. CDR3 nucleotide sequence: TGTGCCAGCAGCTTGTGGGCGTCGGGCACTGAAGCTTTCTTT.

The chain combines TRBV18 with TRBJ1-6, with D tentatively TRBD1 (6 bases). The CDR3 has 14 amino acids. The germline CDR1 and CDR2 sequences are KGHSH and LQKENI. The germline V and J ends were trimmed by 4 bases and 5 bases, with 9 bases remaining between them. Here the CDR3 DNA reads TGTGCCAGCTCACGGACAGAGAATAATTCACCCCTCCACTTT. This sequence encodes CASSRTENNSPLHF.

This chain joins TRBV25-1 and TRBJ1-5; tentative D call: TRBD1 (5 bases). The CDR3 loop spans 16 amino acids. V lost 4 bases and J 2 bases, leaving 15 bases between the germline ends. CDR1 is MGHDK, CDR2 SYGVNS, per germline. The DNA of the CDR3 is TGTGCCAGCAGTGCCGGGACTGTTGCGGGCAATCAGCCCCAGCATTTT. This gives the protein CASSAGTVAGNQPQHF.

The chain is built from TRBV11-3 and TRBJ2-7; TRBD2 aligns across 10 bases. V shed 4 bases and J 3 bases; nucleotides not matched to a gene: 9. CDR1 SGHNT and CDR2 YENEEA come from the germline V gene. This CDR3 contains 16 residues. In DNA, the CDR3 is TGTGCCAGCAGCTCATTTAGCGGGGGGTCGGGCTACGAGCAGTACTTC. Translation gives CASSSFSGGSGYEQYF.

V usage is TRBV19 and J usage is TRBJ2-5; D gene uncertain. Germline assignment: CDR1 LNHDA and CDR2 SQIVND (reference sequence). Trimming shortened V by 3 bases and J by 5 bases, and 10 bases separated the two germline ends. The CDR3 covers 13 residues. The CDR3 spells CASSMGIRETQYF. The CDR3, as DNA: TGTGCCAGTAGTATGGGAATCCGTGAGACCCAGTACTTC.

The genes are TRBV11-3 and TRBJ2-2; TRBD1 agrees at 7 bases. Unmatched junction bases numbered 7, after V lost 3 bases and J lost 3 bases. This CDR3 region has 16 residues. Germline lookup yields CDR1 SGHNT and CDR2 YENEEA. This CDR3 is CASSLGPGGHTGELFF. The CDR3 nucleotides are TGTGCCAGCAGCTTGGGGCCAGGGGGTCACACCGGGGAGCTGTTTTTT.

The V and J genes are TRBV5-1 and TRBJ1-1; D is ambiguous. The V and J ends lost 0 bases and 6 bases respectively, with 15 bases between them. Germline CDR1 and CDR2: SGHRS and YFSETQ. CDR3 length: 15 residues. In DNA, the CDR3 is TGCGCCAGCAGCTTGGCCGGTGGAAGTGGTGCTGAAGCTTTCTTT. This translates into CASSLAGGSGAEAFF.